These 10 T cell receptor beta chains were sequenced from one sample in a study of blood T cells in healthy people across ages. Primed by a sample-barcoded 5' primer and a J-beta primer mix, a second PCR proceeded for roughly 6 to 12 cycles. TCRdb fed the 5' RACE reads into MiXCR, producing one record per CDR3 protein. The sample yields 800,000 to 950,000 distinct CDR3 sequences, around 36% seen once. Sequencing used blood. All receptors derive from a man aged 18 to 29 in good health.

The chain employs TRBV12-3 or TRBV12-4 and TRBJ1-1; perhaps TRBD1 as D (6 bases). The CDR3 spans 13 residues. V was trimmed by 6 bases and J by 5 bases, leaving 13 bases between them. CDR3 amino acids: CASRLGARTEAFF. The DNA of the CDR3 is TGTGCCAGCAGACTGGGGGCGCGAACTGAAGCTTTCTTT.

The rearrangement uses TRBV5-1 and TRBJ2-4; perhaps TRBD1 as D (6 bases). Trimming removed 7 bases from V and 13 bases from J, with 27 bases in between. This CDR3 region has 15 residues. Per the germline V gene, CDR1 is SGHRS and CDR2 is YFSETQ. The CDR3 spells CASGEGQEPYNEQYF. The CDR3, as DNA: TGCGCCAGCGGCGAGGGACAAGAACCCTACAATGAGCAGTACTTC.

V and J are TRBV2 and TRBJ1-5; D ambiguous. This CDR3 comprises 14 residues. V was clipped by 7 bases and J by 4 bases, with 14 bases between them. Per germline, CDR1 SNHLY and CDR2 FYNNEI. CDR3 region: CASIEDGNNQPQHF. The CDR3 DNA sequence: TGTGCCAGCATTGAGGACGGAAATAATCAGCCCCAGCATTTT.

The chain combines TRBV9 with TRBJ2-1; D is perhaps TRBD1 or TRBD2 (5 bases each). V was pared by 0 bases and J by 8 bases, with 12 bases between. CDR3 length: 14 amino acids. Germline V gives CDR1 SGDLS, CDR2 YYNGEE. The CDR3 is CASSVEWGFHEQFF. In DNA form, the CDR3 reads TGTGCCAGCAGCGTAGAATGGGGGTTCCATGAGCAGTTCTTC.

This chain links TRBV25-1 with TRBJ1-1, with D tentatively TRBD1 (5 bases). The CDR3 spans 12 residues. Germline V gene data show CDR1 as MGHDK and CDR2 as SYGVNS. The V end was cut by 0 bases, the J end by 10 bases, with 9 bases between. DNA for the CDR3: TGTGCCAGCAGTGAATATTCGGGGCCAGCTTTCTTT. It translates to CASSEYSGPAFF.

There are a few counts of this clonotype. The rearrangement joins TRBV4-2 to TRBJ2-4, with TRBD2 matching 13 bases. Germline-derived CDR1 and CDR2 are LGHNA and YNFKEQ. This CDR3 is built from 15 residues. V shed 5 bases, J shed 7 bases, and the junction held 5 bases outside the gene matches. The DNA of the CDR3 is TGTGCCAGCAGCGCGACTAGCGGGAGGAGGAACATTCAGTACTTC. This translates into CASSATSGRRNIQYF.

This clonotype was counted between two and nine times. The rearrangement links TRBV20-1 to TRBJ1-4; D gene unclear. Germline-derived CDR1 and CDR2 are DFQATT and SNEGSKA (reference sequence). This CDR3 comprises 15 residues. The germline V and J ends were trimmed by 0 bases and 3 bases, with 11 bases remaining between them. CDR3 coding DNA: TGCAGTGCTAGAGATACTGGTGACCCTAATGAAAAACTGTTTTTT. Protein: CSARDTGDPNEKLFF.

This clonotype came up a few times. Sequence at one end of the junction differs from germline and may be a read error. The chain employs TRBV5-5 and TRBJ1-1; 10 positions agree with TRBD1. The CDR3 covers 12 residues. Germline assignment: CDR1 SGHKS and CDR2 YYEKEE (reference sequence). In DNA, the CDR3 is TGTGCCAGCACCTTGACAGGGGGCGAAGCTTTCTTT. This sequence encodes CASTLTGGEAFF.

V usage is TRBV7-9 and J usage is TRBJ2-1, with D tentatively TRBD1 (7 bases). The CDR3 extends over 16 amino acids. V lost 5 bases to trimming and J lost 1 base, with 15 bases between them. The germline V gene encodes CDR1 SEHNR and CDR2 FQNEAQ (reference sequence). CDR3 loop: CASSPLPGGSYNEQFF. In nucleotides, the CDR3 is TGTGCCAGCAGCCCCCTTCCAGGGGGGTCCTACAATGAGCAGTTCTTC.

The chain employs TRBV20-1 and TRBJ1-3; the D gene is possibly TRBD1 (5 bases). The CDR3 covers 14 residues. The V gene's germline CDR1 is DFQATT and CDR2 SNEGSKA (reference sequence). Trimming took 6 bases from V and 0 from J, leaving 12 bases between them. The CDR3: CSAWGGYSGNTIYF. In nucleotides, the CDR3 is TGCAGTGCCTGGGGGGGATACTCTGGAAACACCATATATTTT.